This T cell receptor (beta chain) was recovered during a study of T-cell memory formation after mild COVID-19. Study-wide points: Clones that shrank (day 15 to 85) were balanced CD4/CD8, whereas later expanders leaned CD4+. CD4+ contracting clones lay mainly in CM and EM, CD8+ ones in EMRA.

TCRdb ran MiXCR on the 5' RACE reads and lists one entry per CDR3 protein. The sample holds under 200,000 distinct CDR3 sequences; 25% to 40% are singletons and the top ten take about 12%. About this clonotype: What it recognizes is unknown.

The sample was PBMCs or a T cell subset sorted from them (not recorded which). The receptor was isolated from an adult woman who had mild COVID-19 (a few samples of this study predate the infection). Cell type and time point are not known.

This CDR3 is CASSQGSPSNTWGVQPQHF. Here the CDR3 DNA reads TGCGCCAGCAGCCAAGGGTCCCCTTCGAACACCTGGGGGGTTCAGCCCCAGCATTTT. The chain joins TRBV4-3 to TRBJ1-5, with a tentative D call TRBD1 (5 bases). Trimming removed 1 base at V and 6 bases at J, with 25 bases between. CDR1 is LGHNA, CDR2 YSLEER, per germline. The CDR3 is 19 amino acids.